This T cell receptor (beta chain) comes out of a study of response to subunit inactivated influenza vaccine. Study observations and caveats: Few new T cells, the authors suggested, are recruited by each seasonal influenza vaccination.

This CDR3 contains 14 residues. The V gene's germline CDR1 is GTSNPN and CDR2 SVGIG (reference sequence). Trimming stripped 0 bases from V and 3 bases from J, with 11 bases between. TCRdb used MiXCR to reprocess the RT-PCR reads, holding one entry per CDR3 protein. The sample carries approximately 310,000 distinct CDR3 sequences, 20% to 25% recorded once. This clonotype has more than one count but fewer than ten. The antigen is unknown. The chain uses TRBV30 and TRBJ1-2; D is undetermined. Specimen: PBMCs from blood, collected about 19 months after vaccination. This receptor was obtained from a man in his fifties or sixties who received an inactivated influenza vaccine. The DNA of the CDR3 is TGTGCCTGGAGTGTACGATCGGCTTACTATGGCTACACCTTC. The encoded protein is CAWSVRSAYYGYTF.